This TCR beta chain was identified in a study of cytomegalovirus exposure and HLA in healthy donors. The PCR ran on 60 Vbeta and 13 Jbeta primers. Measured with immunoSEQ multiplex PCR; TCRdb has only the in-frame clones, and not every one. The sample has around 140,000 clones; about two thirds are singletons. The germline CDR1 and CDR2 sequences are SGHRS and YFSETQ. CDR3 length: 15 amino acids. The V end lost 2 bases, the J end lost 2 bases, and 11 bases lay between the germline ends. Sequences were obtained from PBMCs. V and J are TRBV5-1 and TRBJ1-3; unclear D gene. The sequence was collected from a man in his fifties or sixties in good health and CMV-seropositive. CDR3 residues: CASSFKSEAGNTIYF. The CDR3 nucleotides read TGCGCCAGCAGCTTTAAGTCGGAGGCTGGAAACACCATATATTTT.